This is a list of T cell receptor beta chains from one sample in a study of identical twins. TCRdb ran MiXCR on the 5' RACE reads and lists one entry per CDR3 protein. The sample includes approximately 490,000 distinct CDR3 sequences, approximately 20% of them seen just once. The data also belong to a second study, concerning yellow fever vaccine responses in identical twins.

The sample was CD4+ T cells sorted from blood. Every receptor here comes from a woman aged 18-29 years in good health. Both conserved end residues are part of each CDR3. D genes are given only for firm matches. Some rows have no size entry. The others give once, few or many, or a class for an expanded clone.

TRBJ2-6	.	.	TRBV6-1	TGTGCCAGCAGTCCGGCCTCAGCCGGGGCCAACGTCCTGACTTTC	CASSPASAGANVLTF
TRBJ2-1	TRBD2	.	TRBV6-1	TGTGCCAGCACCCTTACAAGGGAGGGCCGGTACAATGAGCAGTTCTTC	CASTLTREGRYNEQFF
TRBJ2-5	TRBD2	.	TRBV10-1	TGCGCCAGCAGTCCTCGGGGTAGCGGGGGATTCCAAGAGACCCAGTACTTC	CASSPRGSGGFQETQYF
TRBJ2-1	.	.	TRBV7-2	TGTGCCAGCAGCGAGACTGGCGGCGCCCGGGTGGAGCAGTTCTTC	CASSETGGARVEQFF
TRBJ1-1	.	.	TRBV5-5	TGTGCCAGCACCATCCCAAGGGGGGTTAAGGATGAAGCTTTCTTT	CASTIPRGVKDEAFF
TRBJ2-7	.	few	TRBV24-1	TGTGCCACCAGTGATTCTTTCCAGGGGCCGGGGGAGCAGTACTTC	CATSDSFQGPGEQYF
TRBJ2-7	.	.	TRBV11-2	TGTGCCAGCAGCTTAGTTCCGAGACTAGATTACGAGCAGTACTTC	CASSLVPRLDYEQYF
TRBJ2-7	.	few	TRBV5-5	TGTGCCAGCAGCTTTGCCCCGGGGACCTACGAGCAGTACTTC	CASSFAPGTYEQYF
TRBJ2-3	.	few	TRBV12-3/TRBV12-4	TGTGCCAGCCGGTCGGGGGAGTACACAGATACGCAGTATTTT	CASRSGEYTDTQYF
TRBJ2-5	.	few	TRBV18	TGTGCCAGCTCACCTCAGGGAGGACAAGAGACCCAGTACTTC	CASSPQGGQETQYF